This TCR beta chain comes out of a study of response to subunit inactivated influenza vaccine. The CDR3 has 14 amino acids. V was clipped by 3 bases and J by 7 bases, with 13 bases between them. Study-wide results and limits: Each seasonal influenza vaccination, the authors suggested, recruits few new T cells.

TCRdb independently ran MiXCR on the RT-PCR reads; one entry per CDR3 protein. The sample carries hundreds of thousands of distinct CDR3 sequences, 22% recorded once. With respect to this clonotype: The antigen remains unidentified.

The specimen was PBMCs from blood, collected less than 22 months after vaccination. The chain joins TRBV12-3 or TRBV12-4 to TRBJ2-1; D is possibly TRBD2 (6 bases). This sequence originates from a man aged 50 to 69 who received an inactivated influenza vaccine. In DNA form, the CDR3 reads TGTGCCAGCAGTTTCGGGGGTCTCGTAAATGAGCAGTTCTTC. Its translation is CASSFGGLVNEQFF.